This is a list of T cell receptor beta chains from one sample in a study of T cell changes during pregnancy in multiple sclerosis. Assay used: immunoSEQ multiplex PCR; TCRdb lists only in-frame clones, some missing. The sample holds tens of thousands of clones, about 83% seen once. The specimen was CD8+ T cells from peripheral blood mononuclear cells, collected after pregnancy. The receptors stem from a female donor with multiple sclerosis, enrolled in a pregnancy study. The CDR3 runs from the conserved cysteine through the conserved F or W. The D gene is left open where the match is weak. Size is omitted from some rows. Given values are once, few, many or a class for expanded clones.

once - TRBJ1-6 TRBV28 CASSFSRGFGSPLHF TGTGCCAGCAGTTTTAGTAGGGGGTTTGGCTCACCCCTCCACTTT
- - TRBJ2-7 TRBV11-2 CASSSRPSGLPYEQYF TGTGCCAGCAGCTCGCGGCCGAGCGGCCTTCCCTACGAGCAGTACTTC
- TRBD1 TRBJ2-1 TRBV9 CASSVLGQGFEQFF TGTGCCAGCAGCGTATTGGGACAGGGTTTCGAGCAGTTCTTC
- - TRBJ2-7 TRBV7-8 CASSFRPTESYEQYF TGTGCCAGCAGCTTTCGCCCGACTGAATCCTACGAGCAGTACTTC
- - TRBJ1-5 TRBV30 CAWSEMGGIQPQHF TGTGCCTGGAGTGAAATGGGAGGAATTCAGCCCCAGCATTTT
- - TRBJ2-7 TRBV7-9 CASSLLTYEQYF TGTGCCAGCAGCTTACTAACCTACGAGCAGTACTTC
- TRBD2 TRBJ2-1 TRBV9 CASSTALAGGHNEQFF TGTGCCAGCAGCACCGCGCTAGCGGGGGGACACAATGAGCAGTTCTTC
many - TRBJ2-6 TRBV4-3 CASSQESGSGANVLTF TGCGCCAGCAGCCAAGAATCGGGTTCTGGGGCCAACGTCCTGACTTTC
- - TRBJ1-1 TRBV9 CASSVVGGRPEAFF TGTGCCAGCAGCGTAGTCGGAGGAAGACCTGAAGCTTTCTTT
- - TRBJ2-2 TRBV4-1 CASRAQGPTSQLFF TGCGCCAGCAGGGCCCAGGGCCCAACCTCGCAGCTGTTTTTT
once TRBD1 TRBJ1-2 TRBV19 CASSTWTGDGYTF TGTGCCAGTAGTACCTGGACAGGGGATGGCTACACCTTC
few TRBD1 TRBJ1-1 TRBV30 CAWSGDSRNTEAFF TGTGCCTGGAGTGGGGACAGCAGGAACACTGAAGCTTTCTTT
- TRBD1 TRBJ1-3 TRBV11-2 CASSRSGQGANTIYF TGTGCCAGCAGCCGATCGGGACAGGGGGCAAACACCATATATTTT
- TRBD1 TRBJ1-1 TRBV5-6 CASRQGWTEAFF TGTGCCAGCCGACAGGGGTGGACTGAAGCTTTCTTT
- - TRBJ1-2 TRBV10-3 CAISEAGRPSNYGYTF TGTGCCATCAGTGAGGCAGGGAGGCCCTCTAACTATGGCTACACCTTC
- TRBD1 TRBJ1-6 TRBV10-3 CAIRGTGAAGSPLHF TGTGCCATCAGGGGGACAGGGGCGGCAGGTTCACCCCTCCACTTT
once TRBD2 TRBJ2-1 TRBV19 CASSLAGVLNEQFF TGTGCCAGTAGTCTAGCGGGGGTTCTTAATGAGCAGTTCTTC
- TRBD2 TRBJ2-5 TRBV28 CASSLWTSGGGETQYF TGTGCCAGCAGTTTATGGACTAGCGGGGGTGGGGAGACCCAGTACTTC
- - TRBJ1-2 TRBV19 CASSIDLEGGESVGYTF TGTGCCAGTAGTATAGATCTAGAAGGTGGGGAGTCCGTTGGCTACACCTTC
few TRBD1 TRBJ2-5 TRBV9 CASSLWDSQETQYF TGTGCCAGCAGCTTATGGGACAGCCAAGAGACCCAGTACTTC
- - TRBJ1-2 TRBV11-2 CASSRAGSYGYTF TGTGCCAGCAGCCGAGCTGGGAGCTATGGCTACACCTTC
once - TRBJ2-2 TRBV19 CASSPLSTGELFF TGTGCCAGTAGTCCGTTGAGCACCGGGGAGCTGTTTTTT
few TRBD1 TRBJ2-7 TRBV7-6 CASSLFTGGYEQYF TGTGCCAGCAGCTTATTTACAGGGGGGTACGAGCAGTACTTC
few TRBD1 TRBJ1-1 TRBV5-1 CASSSGQGRDTEAFF TGCGCCAGCAGCTCGGGACAGGGGCGTGACACTGAAGCTTTCTTT
- - TRBJ1-1 TRBV6-1 CASRAIIDTEAFF TGTGCCAGCAGGGCCATCATCGACACTGAAGCTTTCTTT
- TRBD2 TRBJ2-1 TRBV5-1 CASSEGSGGGRDNEQFF TGCGCCAGCAGCGAAGGTAGCGGGGGGGGGCGTGACAATGAGCAGTTCTTC
- - TRBJ1-1 TRBV5-1 CASSSGYTEAFF TGCGCCAGCAGCTCGGGATACACTGAAGCTTTCTTT
- TRBD2 TRBJ2-1 TRBV7-8 CASSPLAGGYNEQFF TGTGCCAGCAGCCCTCTGGCGGGGGGGTACAATGAGCAGTTCTTC
- TRBD1 TRBJ1-1 TRBV2 CASSEPDRGMNTEAFF TGTGCCAGCAGTGAACCGGACAGGGGCATGAACACTGAAGCTTTCTTT
- TRBD2 TRBJ2-3 TRBV9 CASSPGGSTDTQYF TGTGCCAGCAGTCCGGGAGGTAGCACAGATACGCAGTATTTT
- - TRBJ1-2 TRBV15 CATSRDASGRYGYTF TGTGCCACCAGCAGAGATGCGTCAGGGCGCTATGGCTACACCTTC
medium-sized - TRBJ2-7 TRBV18 CASSPEREDYEQYF TGTGCCAGCTCACCGGAGAGGGAAGACTACGAGCAGTACTTC
- - TRBJ2-2 TRBV4-1 CASSTTGNTGELFF TGCGCCAGCAGTACGACAGGAAACACCGGGGAGCTGTTTTTT
- TRBD2 TRBJ2-7 TRBV2 CASSVWSLAGGYEQYF TGTGCCAGCAGTGTTTGGAGCCTAGCGGGGGGATACGAGCAGTACTTC
- - TRBJ1-2 TRBV5-6 CASSGAGGGYTF TGTGCCAGCAGCGGCGCGGGGGGTGGCTACACCTTC
once - TRBJ1-2 TRBV15 CATSITTATHVYGYTF TGTGCCACCAGCATAACGACAGCAACGCATGTCTATGGCTACACCTTC
- - TRBJ1-2 TRBV2 CASSEVGTAVGYTF TGTGCCAGCAGTGAAGTTGGAACAGCCGTTGGCTACACCTTC
medium-sized TRBD1 TRBJ1-2 TRBV6-1 CASSAIGGTGPGTYGYTF TGTGCCAGCAGTGCCATTGGAGGGACAGGACCAGGAACTTATGGCTACACCTTC
- - TRBJ1-2 TRBV7-9 CASGRYRDGYTF TGTGCCAGCGGCCGGTACAGGGATGGCTACACCTTC
- TRBD2 TRBJ2-3 TRBV28 CASSLTRDYLTDTQYF TGTGCCAGCAGTCTGACCCGGGACTACCTTACAGATACGCAGTATTTT